Listed below are T cell receptor beta chains from one sample, sequenced in a study of CD8+ T cells in alopecia areata. The repertoire was sequenced with immunoSEQ multiplex PCR; TCRdb's copy has only in-frame clones and lacks some. The sample records 120,000 or so clones, approximately 53% being singletons. The sequencing used CD4+ T cells sorted from blood, collected at week 0. The receptors stem from a human donor with alopecia areata. The CDR3 runs from the conserved cysteine through the conserved F or W. D genes are given only for firm matches. Clone sizes are given selectively: once, few, many, or a class where the clone is expanded.

v_gene: TRBV11-2; d_gene: .; len: 16; abundance: .; j_gene: TRBJ1-2; CDR3nt: TGTGCCAGCAGCTTAGATCATGGCTCGGGGAACTATGGCTACACCTTC; CDR3aa: CASSLDHGSGNYGYTF
v_gene: TRBV27; d_gene: .; len: 12; abundance: .; j_gene: TRBJ2-7; CDR3nt: TGTGCCAGCAGCTACAGGGCCGGCGAGCAGTACTTC; CDR3aa: CASSYRAGEQYF
v_gene: TRBV6-1; d_gene: .; len: 16; abundance: .; j_gene: TRBJ1-5; CDR3nt: TGTGCCAGCAGTGAATTTGGCAGGTCGACGGGTCAGCCCCAGCATTTT; CDR3aa: CASSEFGRSTGQPQHF
v_gene: TRBV10-3; d_gene: TRBD1; len: 15; abundance: .; j_gene: TRBJ1-2; CDR3nt: TGTGCCGCCCGACCGGAGGTACAGGGGGCGCTTGGCTACACCTTC; CDR3aa: CAARPEVQGALGYTF
v_gene: TRBV2; d_gene: .; len: 14; abundance: .; j_gene: TRBJ1-1; CDR3nt: TGTGCCAGCGGGCTGGCTGGGTCCAGGACTGAAGCTTTCTTT; CDR3aa: CASGLAGSRTEAFF
v_gene: TRBV5-1; d_gene: TRBD1; len: 18; abundance: few; j_gene: TRBJ2-3; CDR3nt: TGCGCCAGCAGCTCCCCGGGACAGGGGCATAGCTGGACAGATACGCAGTATTTT; CDR3aa: CASSSPGQGHSWTDTQYF
v_gene: TRBV7-2; d_gene: .; len: 14; abundance: few; j_gene: TRBJ2-7; CDR3nt: TGTGCCAGCAGCTTAAAGGGAGGGGGTTGGGAGCAGTACTTC; CDR3aa: CASSLKGGGWEQYF
v_gene: TRBV7-9; d_gene: .; len: 12; abundance: once; j_gene: TRBJ2-7; CDR3nt: TGTGCCAGCAGCTCCGCGGTGTACGAGCAGTACTTC; CDR3aa: CASSSAVYEQYF
v_gene: TRBV6-6; d_gene: .; len: 15; abundance: .; j_gene: TRBJ2-3; CDR3nt: TGTGCCAGCAGTTACCCGCAGAAGATCACAGATACGCAGTATTTT; CDR3aa: CASSYPQKITDTQYF
v_gene: TRBV9; d_gene: .; len: 12; abundance: .; j_gene: TRBJ2-1; CDR3nt: TGTGCCAGCAGCGTCGATCACAATGAGCAGTTCTTC; CDR3aa: CASSVDHNEQFF
v_gene: TRBV10-3; d_gene: TRBD1; len: 11; abundance: .; j_gene: TRBJ2-7; CDR3nt: TGTGCCGTCCAGGGGGCCTACGAGCAGTACTTC; CDR3aa: CAVQGAYEQYF
v_gene: TRBV7-7; d_gene: .; len: 15; abundance: few; j_gene: TRBJ2-1; CDR3nt: TGTGCCAGCAGCTCCGGCCGGAGCTCCTACAATGAGCAGTTCTTC; CDR3aa: CASSSGRSSYNEQFF
v_gene: TRBV5-1; d_gene: TRBD1; len: 19; abundance: .; j_gene: TRBJ2-6; CDR3nt: TGCGCCAGCAGCATAGGGACAGGGGGTTCGATATCTGGGGCCAACGTCCTGACTTTC; CDR3aa: CASSIGTGGSISGANVLTF
v_gene: TRBV11-2; d_gene: TRBD2; len: 16; abundance: .; j_gene: TRBJ2-3; CDR3nt: TGTGCCAGCAGCTTAGCTGGCGGGAGCACCACAGATACGCAGTATTTT; CDR3aa: CASSLAGGSTTDTQYF
v_gene: TRBV29-1; d_gene: TRBD1; len: 13; abundance: few; j_gene: TRBJ1-2; CDR3nt: TGCAGCGTCCCCAGGGACAGGTCAACTGGCTACACCTTC; CDR3aa: CSVPRDRSTGYTF
v_gene: TRBV7-2; d_gene: TRBD1; len: 16; abundance: .; j_gene: TRBJ1-6; CDR3nt: TGTGCCAGCAGCTTAGCCGGGCAGGGGGCATGGTCACCCCTCCACTTT; CDR3aa: CASSLAGQGAWSPLHF